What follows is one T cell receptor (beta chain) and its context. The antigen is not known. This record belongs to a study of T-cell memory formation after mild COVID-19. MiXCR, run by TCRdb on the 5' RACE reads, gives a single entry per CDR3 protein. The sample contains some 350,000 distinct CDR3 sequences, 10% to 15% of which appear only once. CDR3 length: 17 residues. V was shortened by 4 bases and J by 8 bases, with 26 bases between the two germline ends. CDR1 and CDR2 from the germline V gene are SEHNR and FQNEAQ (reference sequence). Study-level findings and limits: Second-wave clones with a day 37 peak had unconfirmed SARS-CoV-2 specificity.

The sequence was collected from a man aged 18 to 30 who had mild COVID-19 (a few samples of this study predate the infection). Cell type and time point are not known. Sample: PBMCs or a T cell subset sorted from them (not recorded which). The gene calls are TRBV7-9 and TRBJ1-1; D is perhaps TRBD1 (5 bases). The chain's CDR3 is CASSSITDFWGNPEAFF. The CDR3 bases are TGTGCCAGCAGCTCAATTACGGATTTTTGGGGGAACCCCGAAGCTTTCTTT.